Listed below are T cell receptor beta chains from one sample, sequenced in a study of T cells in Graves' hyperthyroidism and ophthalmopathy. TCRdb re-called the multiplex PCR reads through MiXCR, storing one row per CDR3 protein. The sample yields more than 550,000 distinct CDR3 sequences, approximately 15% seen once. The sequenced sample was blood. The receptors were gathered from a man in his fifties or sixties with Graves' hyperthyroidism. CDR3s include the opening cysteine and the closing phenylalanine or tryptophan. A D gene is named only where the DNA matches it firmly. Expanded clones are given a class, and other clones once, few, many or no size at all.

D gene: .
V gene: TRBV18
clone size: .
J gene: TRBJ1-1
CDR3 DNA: TGTGCCAGCTCACCTGGGACCGGGATGAACACTGATGCTTTCTTT
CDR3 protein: CASSPGTGMNTDAFF

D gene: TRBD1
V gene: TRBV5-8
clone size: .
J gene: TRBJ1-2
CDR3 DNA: TGTGCCAGCAGCTTCTCAGGGGGATCGGTCTATGGCTACACCTTC
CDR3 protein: CASSFSGGSVYGYTF

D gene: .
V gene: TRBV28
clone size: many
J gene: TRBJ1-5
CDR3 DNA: TGTGCCAGCAGTTTAAACCATGTGAAAGGAGGCAATCAGCCCCAGCATTTT
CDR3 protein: CASSLNHVKGGNQPQHF

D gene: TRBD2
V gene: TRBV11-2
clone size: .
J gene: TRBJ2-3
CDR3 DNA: TGTGCCAGCAGCTTGGCGGGAGGGCAAGGTACGCAGTATTTT
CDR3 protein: CASSLAGGQGTQYF

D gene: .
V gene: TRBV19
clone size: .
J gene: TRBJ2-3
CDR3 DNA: TGTGCCAGTAGTTTTACAGGGCCAGATACGCAGTATTTT
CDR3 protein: CASSFTGPDTQYF

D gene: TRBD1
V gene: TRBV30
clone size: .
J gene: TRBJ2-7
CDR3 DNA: TGTGCCTGGAGGCTCCGGGACAGGGTGAACGAGCAGTACTTC
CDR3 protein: CAWRLRDRVNEQYF

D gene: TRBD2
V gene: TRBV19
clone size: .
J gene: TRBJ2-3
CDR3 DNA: TGTGCCAGTAGTCCCCGCCGGGAGGGCCCAACAGATACGCAGTATTTT
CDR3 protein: CASSPRREGPTDTQYF

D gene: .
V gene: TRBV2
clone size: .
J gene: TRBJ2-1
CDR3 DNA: TGTGCCAGCAGTGAGGCGGGAAGCTACAATGAGCAGTTCTTC
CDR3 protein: CASSEAGSYNEQFF

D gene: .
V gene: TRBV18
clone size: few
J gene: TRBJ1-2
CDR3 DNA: TGTGCCAGCTCACCCGGGGATGATGGCTACACCTTC
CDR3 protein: CASSPGDDGYTF

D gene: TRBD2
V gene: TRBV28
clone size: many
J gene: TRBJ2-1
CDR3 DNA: TGTGCCAGCAGTTTGGGGGAGGGGCCCTACAATGAGCAGTTCTTC
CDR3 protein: CASSLGEGPYNEQFF

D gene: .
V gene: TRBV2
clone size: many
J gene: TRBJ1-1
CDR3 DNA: TGTGCCAGCAGTGGGACTCTAGGGCTTGGTGAAGCTTTCTTT
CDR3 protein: CASSGTLGLGEAFF

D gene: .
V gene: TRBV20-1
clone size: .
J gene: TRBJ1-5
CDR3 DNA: TGCAGTGCTAGAGAGGGGGCGGGTGTAGCTGGCAATCAGCCCCAGCATTTT
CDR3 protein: CSAREGAGVAGNQPQHF

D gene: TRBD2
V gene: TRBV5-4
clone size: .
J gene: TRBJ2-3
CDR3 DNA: TGTGCCAGCAGCTCCTCCCCGACGGGAGGGTTAATCACAGATACGCAGTATTTT
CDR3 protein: CASSSSPTGGLITDTQYF

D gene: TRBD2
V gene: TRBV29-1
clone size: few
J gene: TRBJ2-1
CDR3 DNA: TGCAGCGTTCCCACCGCGGGAGTCTCGCTCGGGCAGTTCTTC
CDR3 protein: CSVPTAGVSLGQFF

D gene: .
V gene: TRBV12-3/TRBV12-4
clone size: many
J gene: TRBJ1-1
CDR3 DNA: TGTGCCAGCAGTTTAGGGATCGGGGGAACTGAAGCTTTCTTT
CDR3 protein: CASSLGIGGTEAFF

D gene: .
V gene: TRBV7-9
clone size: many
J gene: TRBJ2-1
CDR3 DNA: TGTGCCAGCAGCTTAGCCGTTATCTCGGCGGGTGAGCAGTTCTTC
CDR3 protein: CASSLAVISAGEQFF

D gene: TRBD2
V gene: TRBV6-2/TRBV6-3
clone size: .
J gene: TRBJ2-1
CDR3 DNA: TGTGCCAGCAGTACACTAGCGCAGAGCTCCTACAATGAGCAGTTCTTC
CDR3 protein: CASSTLAQSSYNEQFF

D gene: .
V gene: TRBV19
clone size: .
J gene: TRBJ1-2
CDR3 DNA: TGTGCCAGTACCTTGGGGACATCCTATGGCTACACCTTC
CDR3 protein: CASTLGTSYGYTF

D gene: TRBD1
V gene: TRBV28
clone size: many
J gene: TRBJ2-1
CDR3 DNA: TGTGCCAGCAGTGTAACCGGGACAGGGACCTACAATGAGCAGTTCTTC
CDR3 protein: CASSVTGTGTYNEQFF

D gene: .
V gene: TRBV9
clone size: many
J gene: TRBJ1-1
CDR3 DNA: TGTGCCAGCAGCGGGTATGGTTCTGAAGCTTTCTTT
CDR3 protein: CASSGYGSEAFF

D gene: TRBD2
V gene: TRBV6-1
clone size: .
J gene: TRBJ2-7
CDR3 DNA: TGTGCCAGCAGTTGCAAGCGTCTAGCGGACTACGAGCAGTACTTC
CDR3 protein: CASSCKRLADYEQYF

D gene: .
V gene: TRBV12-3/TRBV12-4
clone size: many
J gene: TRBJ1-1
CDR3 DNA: TGTGCCAGCAGTTCGGGGCCGGACGCTTTCTTT
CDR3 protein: CASSSGPDAFF

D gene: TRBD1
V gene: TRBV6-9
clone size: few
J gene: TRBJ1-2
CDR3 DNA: TGTGCCAGCAGTTCCGGGACAGGGGGCCGCTATGGCTACACCTTC
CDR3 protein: CASSSGTGGRYGYTF

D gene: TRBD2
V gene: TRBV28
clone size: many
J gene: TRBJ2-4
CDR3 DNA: TGTGCCAGCAGTTTCCCCGGGGTTAGCGGGAGGGTCCAGAACCTAGCCAAAAACATTCAGTACTTC
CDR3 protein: CASSFPGVSGRVQNLAKNIQYF

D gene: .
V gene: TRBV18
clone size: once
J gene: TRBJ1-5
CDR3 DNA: TGTGCCAGCTCACCAGTCGGGAATGGCAATCAGCCCCAGCATTTT
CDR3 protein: CASSPVGNGNQPQHF